Below, 13 T cell receptor beta chains from the same sample are listed, as sequenced in a study of multiple sclerosis patients with progressive multifocal leukoencephalopathy. The method was immunoSEQ multiplex PCR; TCRdb's version includes in-frame clones alone and lacks a portion of them. The sample records 30,000 or so clones, around 85% being singletons. Time point in this sample: time of PML onset. This material consisted of PBMCs, taken from a patient treated with natalizumab. These receptors were taken from a woman in her 30s with progressive multifocal leukoencephalopathy.

This chain links TRBV5-1 with TRBJ2-3; possible D gene TRBD2, 6 bases. V was trimmed by 4 bases and J by 4 bases, leaving 19 bases between them. The CDR3 extends over 16 amino acids. Germline CDR1 reads SGHRS; CDR2 reads YFSETQ. The CDR3 DNA reads TGCGCCAGCAGCCGCGCACTAGGCGGAGGGGCAGATACGCAGTATTTT. Translating it yields CASSRALGGGADTQYF.

The V gene is TRBV7-9, the J gene TRBJ2-3, with a weak D call TRBD1 (5 bases). Germline V lookup: CDR1 SEHNR, CDR2 FQNEAQ (reference sequence). CDR3 size: 15 residues. V lost 6 bases and J lost 1, with 14 bases in between. The CDR3, as DNA: TGTGCCAGCAGACATACAGGTTGGGGCACAGATACGCAGTATTTT. This translates into CASRHTGWGTDTQYF.

Only a few counts were recorded for this clone. The genes are TRBV6-6 and TRBJ1-4; D is perhaps TRBD1 (5 bases). Trimming stripped 6 bases from V and 3 bases from J, with 11 bases between. CDR3 length: 14 residues. Per germline, CDR1 MNHNY and CDR2 SVGAGI (reference sequence). The CDR3 bases are TGTGCCAGCAGCCAGACAGCGTCTAATGAAAAACTGTTTTTT. Protein: CASSQTASNEKLFF.

A single count supports this clone. V is TRBV6-5 and J is TRBJ2-1; 10 bases are a match to TRBD2. The CDR3 extends over 15 amino acids. Per germline, CDR1 MNHEY and CDR2 SVGAGI. The V segment lost 6 bases and the J segment 3 bases; nucleotides outside the gene matches: 5. CDR3 sequence: CASRSSGGVYNEQFF. The DNA for the CDR3 is TGTGCCAGCAGGTCCAGCGGGGGGGTCTACAATGAGCAGTTCTTC.

The chain is built from TRBV11-3 and TRBJ2-7; either TRBD1 or TRBD2 may supply D (5 bases each). V shed 1 base and J shed 3 bases, with 13 bases lying between them. Germline V gives CDR1 SGHNT, CDR2 YENEEA. This CDR3 has 15 amino acids. CDR3 region: CASSLAPGPIYEQYF. The DNA of the CDR3 is TGTGCCAGCAGCTTAGCACCGGGACCGATCTACGAGCAGTACTTC.

V gene TRBV4-2 combines with J gene TRBJ1-1; no clear D. This CDR3 region has 12 residues. Trimming cost V 4 bases and J 8 bases, with 11 bases left between them. Germline CDR1 is LGHNA and CDR2 is YNFKEQ. The CDR3, as DNA: TGTGCCAGCAGCCCAACTAGCAGAGAAGCTTTCTTT. Protein: CASSPTSREAFF.

V and J are TRBV5-1 and TRBJ2-5; no reliable D call. The V end was cut by 0 bases, the J end by 3 bases, with 0 bases between. Germline CDR1 is SGHRS and CDR2 is YFSETQ. The CDR3 has 11 amino acids. CDR3 residues: CASSLEETQYF. The CDR3 DNA reads TGCGCCAGCAGCTTGGAAGAGACCCAGTACTTC.

This clone has more than one count but fewer than ten. This chain connects TRBV19 to TRBJ1-5; maybe TRBD1 (6 bases). Trimming removed 5 bases at V and 3 bases at J, with 14 bases between. The CDR3 extends over 15 amino acids. Germline V gives CDR1 LNHDA, CDR2 SQIVND (reference sequence). In DNA form, the CDR3 reads TGTGCCAGTAGTCAGAACACAGGGCCCAATCAGCCCCAGCATTTT. It codes for CASSQNTGPNQPQHF.

The chain recombines TRBV6-1 with TRBJ2-7; D not certain. Trimming removed 4 bases at V and 3 bases at J, with 4 bases between. Germline CDR1 reads MNHNS; CDR2 reads SASEGT. The CDR3 spans 11 residues. The CDR3 region is CASSGFYEQYF. The CDR3 region has the DNA TGTGCCAGCAGTGGTTTCTACGAGCAGTACTTC.

The chain links TRBV5-1 to TRBJ2-3, with 8 nucleotides matching TRBD2. CDR1 and CDR2 from the germline V gene are SGHRS and YFSETQ. This CDR3 is 17 amino acids long. Trimming removed 4 bases from V and 0 bases from J; junction bases left unmatched: 10. CDR3 sequence: CASSRGGGDSSTDTQYF. CDR3 DNA: TGCGCCAGCAGCCGGGGGGGCGGAGACTCTAGCACAGATACGCAGTATTTT.

The chain joins TRBV7-8 to TRBJ2-1; unclear D gene. Trimming left V 1 base short and J 6 bases short, with 10 bases between. This CDR3 is built from 14 residues. Germline CDR1 reads SGHVS; CDR2 reads FQNEAQ. The CDR3 bases are TGTGCCAGCAGCTTAGAAGGTTCCCGCAATGAGCAGTTCTTC. Its translation: CASSLEGSRNEQFF.

The CDR3 nucleotides read TGTGCCAGCAGCTGGCAGAACACTGAAGCTTTCTTT. Its protein is CASSWQNTEAFF. The chain uses TRBV7-9 and TRBJ1-1; unclear D gene. The V gene lost 4 bases and the J gene lost 1 base, with 4 bases spanning the gap. Per germline, CDR1 SEHNR and CDR2 FQNEAQ (reference sequence). This CDR3 has 12 residues. The full variable domain, with the rest looked up from reference TRBV7-9 and TRBJ1-1, is DTGVSQNPRHKITKRGQNVTFRCDPISEHNRLYWYRQTLGQGPEFLTYFQNEAQLEKSRLLSDRFSAERPKGSFSTLEIQRTEQGDSAMYLCASSWQNTEAFFGQGTRLTVV.

The CDR3 loop is CSAREGTEAFF. CDR3 DNA: TGCAGTGCTAGAGAGGGCACTGAAGCTTTCTTT. The rearrangement joins TRBV20-1 to TRBJ1-1; D is uncertain. V lost 0 bases to trimming and J lost 4 bases, with 3 bases between them. Germline values: CDR1 DFQATT, CDR2 SNEGSKA (reference sequence). The length of the CDR3 is 11 residues.